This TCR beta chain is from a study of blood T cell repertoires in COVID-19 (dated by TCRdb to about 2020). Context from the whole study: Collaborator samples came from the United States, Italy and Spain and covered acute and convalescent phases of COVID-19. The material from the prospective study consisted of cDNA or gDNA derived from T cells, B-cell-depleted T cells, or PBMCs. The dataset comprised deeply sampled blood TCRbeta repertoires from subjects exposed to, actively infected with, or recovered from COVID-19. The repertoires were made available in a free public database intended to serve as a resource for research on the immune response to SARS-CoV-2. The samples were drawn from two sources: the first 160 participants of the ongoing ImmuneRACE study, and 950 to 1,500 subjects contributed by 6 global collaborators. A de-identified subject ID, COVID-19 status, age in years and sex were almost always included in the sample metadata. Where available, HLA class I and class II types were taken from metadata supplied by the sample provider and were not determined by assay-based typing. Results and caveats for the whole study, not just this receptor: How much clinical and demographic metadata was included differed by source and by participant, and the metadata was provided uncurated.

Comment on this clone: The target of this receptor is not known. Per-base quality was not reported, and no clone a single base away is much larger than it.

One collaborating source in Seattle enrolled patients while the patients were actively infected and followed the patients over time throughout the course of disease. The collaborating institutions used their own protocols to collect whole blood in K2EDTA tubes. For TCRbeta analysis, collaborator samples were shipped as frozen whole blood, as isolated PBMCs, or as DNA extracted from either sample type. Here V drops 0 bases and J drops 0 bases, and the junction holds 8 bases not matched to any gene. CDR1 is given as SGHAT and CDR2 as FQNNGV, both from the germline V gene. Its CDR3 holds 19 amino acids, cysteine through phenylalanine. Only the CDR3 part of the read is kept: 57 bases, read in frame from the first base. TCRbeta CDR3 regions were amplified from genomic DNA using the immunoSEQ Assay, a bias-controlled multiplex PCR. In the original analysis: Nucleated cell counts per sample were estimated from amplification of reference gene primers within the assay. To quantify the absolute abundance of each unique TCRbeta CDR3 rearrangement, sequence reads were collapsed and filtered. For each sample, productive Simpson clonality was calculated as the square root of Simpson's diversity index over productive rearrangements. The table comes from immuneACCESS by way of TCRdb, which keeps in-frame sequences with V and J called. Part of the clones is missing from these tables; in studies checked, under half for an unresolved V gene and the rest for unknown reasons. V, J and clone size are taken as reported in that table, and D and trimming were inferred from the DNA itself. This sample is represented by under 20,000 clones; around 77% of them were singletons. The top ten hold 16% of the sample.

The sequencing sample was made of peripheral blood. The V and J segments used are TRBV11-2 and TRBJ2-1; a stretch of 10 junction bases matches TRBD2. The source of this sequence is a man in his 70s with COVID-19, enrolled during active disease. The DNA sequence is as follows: TGTGCCAGCAGCTTAGATATAGCGGGGGGCCTTCGCTCCTACAATGAGCAGTTCTTC. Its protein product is CASSLDIAGGLRSYNEQFF.